This T cell receptor (beta chain) is drawn from a study of blood T cell repertoires in COVID-19. Background on the study: T cells, B-cell-depleted T cells, or PBMCs provided the cDNA or gDNA that served as material.

The V gene lost 7 bases and the J gene lost 2 bases, with 9 bases spanning the gap. The CDR3 loop spans 13 amino acids. CDR1 and CDR2 (germline): MDHEN, SYDVKM. Assay: immunoSEQ multiplex PCR; the TCRdb copy retains only in-frame clones and omits some. The sample yields around 69,000 clones, roughly 79% seen once. The sample comprised peripheral blood. The chain links TRBV28 to TRBJ1-3; D is uncertain. This clonotype was sampled from a woman in her 70s with acute or convalescent COVID-19. The CDR3 DNA reads as TGTGCCAGCAAGGTACGGGCTGGAAACACCATATATTTT. It codes for CASKVRAGNTIYF.